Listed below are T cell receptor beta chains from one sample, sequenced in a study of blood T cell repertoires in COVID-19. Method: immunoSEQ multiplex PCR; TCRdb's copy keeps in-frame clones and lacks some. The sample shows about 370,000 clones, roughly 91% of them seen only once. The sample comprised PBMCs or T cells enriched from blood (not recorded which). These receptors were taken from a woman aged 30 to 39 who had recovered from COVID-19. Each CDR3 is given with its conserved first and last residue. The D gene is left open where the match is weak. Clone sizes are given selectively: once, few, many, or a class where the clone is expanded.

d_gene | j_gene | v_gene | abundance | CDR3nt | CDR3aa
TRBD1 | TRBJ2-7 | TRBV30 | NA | TGTGCCTGGAAGGGGGGACAGGGCTACGAGCAGTACTTC | CAWKGGQGYEQYF
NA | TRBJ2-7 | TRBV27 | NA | TGTGCCAGCAGTTCAAGGAAGGACAACTACGAGCAGTACTTC | CASSSRKDNYEQYF
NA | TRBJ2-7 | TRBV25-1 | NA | TGTGCCAGCAGTGAGCCAGGGCCCTACGAGCAGTACTTC | CASSEPGPYEQYF
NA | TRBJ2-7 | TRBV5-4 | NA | TGTGCCAGCAGTATTGTTCGGTGGGGGGAGTACGAGCAGTACTTC | CASSIVRWGEYEQYF
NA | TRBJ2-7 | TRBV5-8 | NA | TGTGCCAGCAGCTCTAGCTCCTACGAGCAGTACTTC | CASSSSSYEQYF
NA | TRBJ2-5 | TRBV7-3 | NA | TGTGCCAGCAGCTTAGGTCACGGGGAAGAGACCCAGTACTTC | CASSLGHGEETQYF
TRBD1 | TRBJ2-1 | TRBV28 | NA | TGTGCCAGCAGTTTGCCTCCCGGGACAGGGGACAATGAGCAGTTCTTC | CASSLPPGTGDNEQFF
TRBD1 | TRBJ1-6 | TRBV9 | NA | TGTGCCAGCAGCCCGAGGACAGGGAATAATTCACCCCTCCACTTT | CASSPRTGNNSPLHF
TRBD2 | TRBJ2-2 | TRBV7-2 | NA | TGTGCCAGCAGCGTTACTAGCGGGAGTATGTCCGGGGAGCTGTTTTTT | CASSVTSGSMSGELFF
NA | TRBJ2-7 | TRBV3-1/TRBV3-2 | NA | TGTGCCAGCAGCCAAGGGGCAGGCCTTTACGAGCAGTACTTC | CASSQGAGLYEQYF
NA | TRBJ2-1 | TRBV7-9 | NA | TGTGCCAGCAGCGCCTATCTAGGAGGTGGATATGAGCAGTTCTTC | CASSAYLGGGYEQFF
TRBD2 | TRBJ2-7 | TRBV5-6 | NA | TGTGCCAGCAGCTTGTTGCCCAGCGGGAATACCTACGAGCAGTACTTC | CASSLLPSGNTYEQYF
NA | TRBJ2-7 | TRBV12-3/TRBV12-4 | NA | TGTGCCAGCAGTTACAGCTACGAGCAGTACTTC | CASSYSYEQYF
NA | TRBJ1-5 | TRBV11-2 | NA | TGTGCCAGCAGCTTAGCCCTATATCAGCCCCAGCATTTT | CASSLALYQPQHF
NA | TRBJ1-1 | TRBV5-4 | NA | TGTGCCAGCAGCTTGATGGAGGGGTCTATAATAGCTTTCTTT | CASSLMEGSIIAFF
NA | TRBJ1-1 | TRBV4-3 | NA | TGCGCCAGCAGCCAAGAGGCGGTAGGGGGAAGAACTGAAGCTTTCTTT | CASSQEAVGGRTEAFF
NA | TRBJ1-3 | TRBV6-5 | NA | TGTGCCAGCACCGGCCCTAGGGGGTTGCGAAACACCATATATTTT | CASTGPRGLRNTIYF
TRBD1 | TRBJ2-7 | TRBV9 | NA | TGTGCCAGCAGCGCCGGGACAGGGGTTGGGTACGAGCAGTACTTC | CASSAGTGVGYEQYF
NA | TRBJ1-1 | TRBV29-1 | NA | TGCAGCGTTGTTCAGCGGACAGCTACCGAAGCTTTCTTT | CSVVQRTATEAFF
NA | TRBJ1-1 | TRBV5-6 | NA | TGTGCCAGCCGTCTCCGGACTTCCCAAGCTTTCTTT | CASRLRTSQAFF
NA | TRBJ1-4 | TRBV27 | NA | TGTGCCAGCAGTTCGACAGCATATGGGACAACTAATGAAAAACTGTTTTTT | CASSSTAYGTTNEKLFF
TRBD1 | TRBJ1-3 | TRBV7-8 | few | TGTGCCAGCACAAAGGACAGGGTGTTTTCGAGCTCTGGAAACACCATATATTTT | CASTKDRVFSSSGNTIYF
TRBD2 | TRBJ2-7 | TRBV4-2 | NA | TGTGCCAGCAGCCAACGTAGCGGGGAGTACGAGCAGTACTTC | CASSQRSGEYEQYF
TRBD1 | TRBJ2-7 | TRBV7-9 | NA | TGTGCCAGCAGCTCCCCAGGGGGCGAGCAGTACTTC | CASSSPGGEQYF
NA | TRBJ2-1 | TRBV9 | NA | TGTGCCAGCAGCGTAGCTACTAGCCCATTGGGCAATGAGCAGTTCTTC | CASSVATSPLGNEQFF
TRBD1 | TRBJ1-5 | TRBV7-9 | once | TGTGCCAGCAGCCCAGGGGGTACCTCGAGGCCCCAGCATTTT | CASSPGGTSRPQHF
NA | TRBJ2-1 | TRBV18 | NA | TGTGCCAGCTCATTTGATCAGATACCGAACAATGAGCAGTTCTTC | CASSFDQIPNNEQFF
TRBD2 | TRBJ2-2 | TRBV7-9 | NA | TGTGCCAGCAGCTTTGCGGGGGGGCCCGGGGAGCTGTTTTTT | CASSFAGGPGELFF
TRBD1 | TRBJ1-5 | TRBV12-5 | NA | TGTGCTAGTGGTTTGGCCCCCGGGACAGGGGATCCACATCAGCCCCAGCATTTT | CASGLAPGTGDPHQPQHF
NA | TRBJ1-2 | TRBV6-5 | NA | TGTGCCAGCAGTTACGGGGGGGTGATGGACTATGGCTACACCTTC | CASSYGGVMDYGYTF
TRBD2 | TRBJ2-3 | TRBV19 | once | TGTGCCAGTAGTCCGGGGCGGGGACTAGCTTCTACGCAGTATTTT | CASSPGRGLASTQYF
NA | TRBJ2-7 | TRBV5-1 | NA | TGCGCCAGCAGCTTGGAGGGGTTCACCTACGAGCAGTACTTC | CASSLEGFTYEQYF
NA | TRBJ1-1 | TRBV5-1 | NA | TGCGCCAGCAGCTTGAGTGGCAGATCAATGAACACTGAAGCTTTCTTT | CASSLSGRSMNTEAFF
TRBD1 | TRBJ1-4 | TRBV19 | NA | TGTGCCAGTTGCACGACAGGGGAAAGTGAAAAACTGTTTTTT | CASCTTGESEKLFF
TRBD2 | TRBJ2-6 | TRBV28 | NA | TGTGCCAGCTGTGGGGAGGGGGGGGCCAACGTCCTGACTTTC | CASCGEGGANVLTF
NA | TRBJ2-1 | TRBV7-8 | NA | TGTGCCAGCAGCTTAGAGGAGGACCCCCTCAATGAGCAGTTCTTC | CASSLEEDPLNEQFF
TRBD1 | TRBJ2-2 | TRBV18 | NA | TGTGCCAGCTCACCTTCCGGGACAGGCATCACCGGGGAGCTGTTTTTT | CASSPSGTGITGELFF
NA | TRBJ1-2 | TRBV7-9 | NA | TGTGCCAGCAGCTTAAATCAGTGGGACTCATGGAGCTATGGCTACACCTTC | CASSLNQWDSWSYGYTF
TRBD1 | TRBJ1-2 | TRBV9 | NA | TGTGCCAGCAGCGTAATTGGGACAGGGGAGGGCTACACCTTC | CASSVIGTGEGYTF
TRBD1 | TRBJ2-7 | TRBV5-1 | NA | TGCGCCAGCAGCCGGACAGGGGGCTCCTACGAGCAGTACTTC | CASSRTGGSYEQYF
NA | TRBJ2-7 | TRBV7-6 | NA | TGTGCCAGCAGCCACGACAGCTACGAGCAGTACTTC | CASSHDSYEQYF
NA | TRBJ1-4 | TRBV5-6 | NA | TGTGCCAGCAGCTCTATAGGACAGTCGGGCGGACTGTTTTTT | CASSSIGQSGGLFF
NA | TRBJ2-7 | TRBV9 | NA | TGTGCCAGCAGCGTAGGTGGCAGGGGCTACGAGCAGTACTTC | CASSVGGRGYEQYF
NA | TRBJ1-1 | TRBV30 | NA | TGTGCCTGGGTCCTTAAGGGGAGCGGGTTTTACAACACTGAAGCTTTCTTT | CAWVLKGSGFYNTEAFF
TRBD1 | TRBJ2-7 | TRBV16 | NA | TGTGCCAGCAGCCTCGGACAGGGGGTCGACGAGCAGTACTTC | CASSLGQGVDEQYF